These 9 T cell receptor beta chains came from one sample sequenced in a study of radiotherapy plus CTLA-4 blockade in lung cancer. The repertoire was sequenced with immunoSEQ multiplex PCR; TCRdb's copy has only in-frame clones and lacks some. The data show about 57,000 clones, approximately 79% seen once. Sequenced material: peripheral blood, taken from a patient treated with radiotherapy plus ipilimumab. The receptors derive from a human donor with non-small cell lung cancer who had a complete response to radiotherapy plus ipilimumab.

This clone has just a few counts. The chain recombines TRBV5-4 with TRBJ1-3; D unclear. Trimming pared 0 bases from V and 6 bases from J, leaving 10 bases between. CDR1 is SGHNT, CDR2 YYREEE, per germline (reference sequence). The CDR3 has 14 amino acids. CDR3 loop: CASSLGGRKNTIYF. DNA for the CDR3: TGTGCCAGCAGCTTGGGTGGCAGGAAAAACACCATATATTTT. Full variable domain (outside the CDR3, taken from reference TRBV5-4 and TRBJ1-3): ETGVTQSPTHLIKTRGQQVTLRCSSQSGHNTVSWYQQALGQGPQFIFQYYREEENGRGNFPPRFSGLQFPNYSSELNVNALELDDSALYLCASSLGGRKNTIYFGEGSWLTVV.

This chain links TRBV2 with TRBJ2-3, with 8 nucleotides matching TRBD2. The germline CDR1 and CDR2 sequences are SNHLY and FYNNEI. The CDR3 runs to 14 residues. J gave up 2 bases and V 8 bases, and 6 bases lay outside the gene matches. The CDR3 is CASGQRGFTDTQYF. CDR3 coding DNA: TGTGCCAGCGGTCAGCGGGGGTTCACAGATACGCAGTATTTT.

The chain recombines TRBV19 with TRBJ2-2; the D is unclear. CDR3 length: 12 residues. The germline gives CDR1 LNHDA, CDR2 SQIVND (reference sequence). Deletions cut 3 bases from V and 7 bases from J, with 6 bases between. The CDR3 DNA follows: TGTGCCAGTAGTATTTTAGTCGGGGAGCTGTTTTTT. Translating it yields CASSILVGELFF.

The chain carries TRBV30 and TRBJ1-2; TRBD1 might be the D (6 bases). The CDR3 is 15 amino acids. Trimming took 0 bases from V and 7 from J, leaving 18 bases between them. The germline V gene encodes CDR1 GTSNPN and CDR2 SVGIG (reference sequence). CDR3 region: CAWSVRSGATRGYTF. The CDR3 coding sequence is TGTGCCTGGAGTGTACGTTCAGGGGCAACGCGTGGCTACACCTTC.

The chain links TRBV6-6 to TRBJ2-2; D is unclear. Germline V gene lookup returns CDR1 MNHNY and CDR2 SVGAGI (reference sequence). Deletions cut 3 bases from V and 0 bases from J, with 2 bases between. This CDR3 is built from 13 residues. The CDR3 sequence: CASSYTNTGELFF. CDR3 sequence (DNA): TGTGCCAGCAGTTATACGAACACCGGGGAGCTGTTTTTT.

The chain uses TRBV2 and TRBJ2-2, with 9 nucleotides matching TRBD1. V shed 3 bases, J shed 1 base, and the junction held 3 bases outside the gene matches. Germline V gives CDR1 SNHLY, CDR2 FYNNEI. The CDR3 covers 16 residues. Here the CDR3 DNA reads TGTGCCAGCAGTGACCAGGGACAGGGGAACACCGGGGAGCTGTTTTTT. Encoded protein: CASSDQGQGNTGELFF.

This chain uses TRBV10-3 with TRBJ1-2, with D hard to call. Germline assignment: CDR1 ENHRY and CDR2 SYGVKD. V was cut by 6 bases and J by 8 bases, with 13 bases left in between. The CDR3 covers 12 residues. The CDR3 loop reads CAIRGSSGGYTF. The CDR3 nucleotides are TGTGCCATCAGAGGTTCCTCAGGAGGCTACACCTTC.

V and J are TRBV4-3 and TRBJ1-1; no firm D call. CDR1 and CDR2 (germline): LGHNA, YSLEER. The CDR3 consists of 15 residues. V dropped 0 bases and J dropped 5 bases, with 13 bases sitting between them. CDR3 sequence: CASSQDKGGWTEAFF. The CDR3 coding sequence is TGCGCCAGCAGCCAAGATAAAGGAGGGTGGACTGAAGCTTTCTTT.

The chain combines TRBV14 with TRBJ2-5, with D tentatively TRBD2 (6 bases). The germline CDR1 and CDR2 sequences are SGHDN and FVKESK. The length of the CDR3 is 14 residues. Trimming stripped 1 base from V and 4 bases from J, with 10 bases between. The CDR3 loop is CASSQGWGVETQYF. The CDR3 region has the DNA TGTGCCAGCAGCCAAGGATGGGGGGTAGAGACCCAGTACTTC.